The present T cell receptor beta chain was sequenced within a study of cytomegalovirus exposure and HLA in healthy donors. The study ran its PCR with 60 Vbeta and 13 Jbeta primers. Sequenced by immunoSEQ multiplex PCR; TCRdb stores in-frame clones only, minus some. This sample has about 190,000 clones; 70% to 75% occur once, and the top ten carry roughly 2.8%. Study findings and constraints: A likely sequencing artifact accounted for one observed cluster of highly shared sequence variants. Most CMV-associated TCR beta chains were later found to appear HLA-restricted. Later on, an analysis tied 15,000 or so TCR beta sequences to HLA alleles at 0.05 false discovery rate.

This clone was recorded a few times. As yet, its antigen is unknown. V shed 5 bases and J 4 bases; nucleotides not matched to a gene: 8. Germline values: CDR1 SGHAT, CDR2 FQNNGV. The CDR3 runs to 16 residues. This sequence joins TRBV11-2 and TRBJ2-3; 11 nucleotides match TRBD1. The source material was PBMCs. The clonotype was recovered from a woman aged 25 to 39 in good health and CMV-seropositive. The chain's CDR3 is CASSPWTGGDADTQYF. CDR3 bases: TGTGCCAGCAGCCCATGGACAGGGGGCGATGCAGATACGCAGTATTTT.